Only one count was recorded for the clone carrying this TCR beta chain. Losses at the gene ends were 1 base for V and 3 bases for J; bases not matched to a gene: 6. This CDR3 contains 18 residues. CDR1 and CDR2 from the germline V gene are LGHNA and YNFKEQ. Produced via immunoSEQ multiplex PCR; TCRdb's table is partial and in-frame only. The table lists 45,000 to 60,000 clones, 80% to 90% of them singletons. This specimen belongs to a study of blood T cell repertoires in COVID-19. The material sequenced was peripheral blood. This clonotype originated in a man between 60 and 75 years old with acute or convalescent COVID-19. The J gene is TRBJ2-1, the V gene TRBV4-2; 13 nucleotides match TRBD2. CDR3 sequence: CASSQGPTSGGRYNEQFF. DNA for the CDR3: TGTGCCAGCAGCCAAGGTCCGACTAGCGGGGGGCGCTACAATGAGCAGTTCTTC.